One sample yielded the 6 T cell receptor beta chains listed below, sequenced in a study of T-cell reconstitution after alpha-beta-depleted transplantation in children. During its preparation, the TCRbeta library received unique molecular identifiers. TCRdb ran MiXCR on the PCR reads and lists one entry per CDR3 protein. Altogether fewer than 1 million distinct CDR3 sequences are present, approximately 15% being singletons, with the ten largest covering approximately 5%. The sample was PBMCs, mostly from graft donor cells, taken 360 days after TCRalphabeta/CD19-depleted stem cell transplant. Receptors were obtained from a male patient younger than 18 who had a stem cell transplant for acute lymphoblastic leukemia, so the T cells may come from the graft donor.

This clonotype occurred a few times. The genes are TRBV10-3 and TRBJ2-2; D remains unclear. V lost 0 bases and J 4 bases, leaving 12 bases between the germline ends. The CDR3 totals 16 residues. The germline CDR1 and CDR2 sequences are ENHRY and SYGVKD. The CDR3 here is CAISESSLVVTGELFF. CDR3 DNA sequence: TGTGCCATCAGTGAGTCGAGTCTAGTCGTCACCGGGGAGCTGTTTTTT.

The rearrangement links TRBV9 to TRBJ2-1, with 9 bases matching TRBD2. Looked up from germline, CDR1 is SGDLS and CDR2 is YYNGEE. The CDR3 sequence is 15 residues long. V lost 3 bases, J lost 9 bases, and 10 bases stayed unmatched. In DNA form, the CDR3 reads TGTGCCAGCAGCGGCCTAGCGGGACCCACGGGTGAGCAGTTCTTC. This encodes CASSGLAGPTGEQFF.

V gene TRBV5-1 combines with J gene TRBJ1-2; 7 bases fit TRBD1. CDR1 SGHRS and CDR2 YFSETQ come from the germline V gene. Losses at the gene ends were 0 bases for V and 6 bases for J; bases not matched to a gene: 5. CDR3 size: 14 residues. CDR3 DNA sequence: TGCGCCAGCAGCTTGGAGGGGGCAGGGAATGGCTACACCTTC. Amino acids: CASSLEGAGNGYTF. Looking up the rest from reference TRBV5-1 and TRBJ1-2 gives the full variable domain: KAGVTQTPRYLIKTRGQQVTLSCSPISGHRSVSWYQQTPGQGLQFLFEYFSETQRNKGNFPGRFSGRQFSNSRSEMNVSTLELGDSALYLCASSLEGAGNGYTFGSGTRLTVV.

In this sample, this clonotype turned up many times. The chain is built from TRBV12-3 or TRBV12-4 and TRBJ2-3; unclear D gene. V lost 3 bases and J 4 bases, leaving 8 bases between the germline ends. This CDR3 region has 13 residues. The CDR3 loop reads CASSLSVPDTQYF. Written as DNA, the CDR3 is TGTGCCAGCAGTTTGTCAGTCCCAGATACGCAGTATTTT.

The rearrangement links TRBV7-8 to TRBJ1-5; no clear D gene. CDR3 length: 18 residues. V was trimmed by 5 bases and J by 0 bases, leaving 20 bases between them. Germline V lookup: CDR1 SGHVS, CDR2 FQNEAQ. The CDR3 region is CASSEIPMWTDSNQPQHF. The CDR3 DNA sequence: TGTGCCAGCAGCGAAATCCCAATGTGGACGGATAGCAATCAGCCCCAGCATTTT.

The V call is TRBV6-5, the J call TRBJ2-1, with 11 positions matching TRBD2. The CDR3 spans 16 residues. Germline assignment: CDR1 MNHEY and CDR2 SVGAGI. V lost 1 base and J lost 3; bases outside the gene matches: 2. The CDR3 is CASSYLAGGYYNEQFF. DNA of the CDR3: TGTGCCAGCAGTTACTTAGCGGGAGGGTACTACAATGAGCAGTTCTTC.